Here is one T cell receptor (beta chain) with its context. This specimen comes from a study of blood T cell repertoires in COVID-19. Overall study context: COVID-19 samples from acute and convalescent phases originated in the United States, Italy and Spain. The cDNA or gDNA used as material had been derived from T cells, B-cell-depleted T cells, or PBMCs.

In the source study's methods: Nucleated cell number was recorded as an estimate derived from reference gene primer amplification. Sequenced by immunoSEQ multiplex PCR; TCRdb stores in-frame clones only, minus some. V, J and clone size were drawn from that table, and D and trimming were deduced from the DNA. In the table there are 72,000 or so clones, more than 75% of which are singletons. The germline V gene encodes CDR1 KGHDR and CDR2 SFDVKD. The CDR3 totals 13 residues. Trimming shortened V by 7 bases and J by 0 bases, and 8 bases separated the two germline ends. The V gene is TRBV24-1, the J gene TRBJ1-1, with D possibly TRBD1 on 6 matching bases. Sequences were obtained from peripheral blood. This receptor was identified in a woman aged 60-75 years with acute or convalescent COVID-19. The CDR3 is CATRKGVNTEAFF. CDR3 DNA: TGTGCCACCAGAAAGGGGGTGAACACTGAAGCTTTCTTT.